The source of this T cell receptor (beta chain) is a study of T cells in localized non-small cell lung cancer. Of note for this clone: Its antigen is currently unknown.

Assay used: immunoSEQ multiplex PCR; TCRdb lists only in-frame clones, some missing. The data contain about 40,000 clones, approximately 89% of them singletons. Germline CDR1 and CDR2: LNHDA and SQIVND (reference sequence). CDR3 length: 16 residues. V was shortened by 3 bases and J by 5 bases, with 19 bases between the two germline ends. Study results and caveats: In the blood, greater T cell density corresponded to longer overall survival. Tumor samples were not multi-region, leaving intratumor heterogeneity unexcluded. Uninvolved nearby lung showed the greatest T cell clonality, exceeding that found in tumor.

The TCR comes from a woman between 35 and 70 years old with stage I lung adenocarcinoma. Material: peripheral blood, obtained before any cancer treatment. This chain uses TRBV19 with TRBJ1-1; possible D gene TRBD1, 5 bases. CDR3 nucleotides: TGTGCCAGTAGTATCGGGGCCGGCCCCCTGGGAACTGAAGCTTTCTTT. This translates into CASSIGAGPLGTEAFF. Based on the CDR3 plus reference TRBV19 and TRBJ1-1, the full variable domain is DGGITQSPKYLFRKEGQNVTLSCEQNLNHDAMYWYRQDPGQGLRLIYYSQIVNDFQKGDIAEGYSVSREKKESFPLTVTSAQKNPTAFYLCASSIGAGPLGTEAFFGQGTRLTVV.